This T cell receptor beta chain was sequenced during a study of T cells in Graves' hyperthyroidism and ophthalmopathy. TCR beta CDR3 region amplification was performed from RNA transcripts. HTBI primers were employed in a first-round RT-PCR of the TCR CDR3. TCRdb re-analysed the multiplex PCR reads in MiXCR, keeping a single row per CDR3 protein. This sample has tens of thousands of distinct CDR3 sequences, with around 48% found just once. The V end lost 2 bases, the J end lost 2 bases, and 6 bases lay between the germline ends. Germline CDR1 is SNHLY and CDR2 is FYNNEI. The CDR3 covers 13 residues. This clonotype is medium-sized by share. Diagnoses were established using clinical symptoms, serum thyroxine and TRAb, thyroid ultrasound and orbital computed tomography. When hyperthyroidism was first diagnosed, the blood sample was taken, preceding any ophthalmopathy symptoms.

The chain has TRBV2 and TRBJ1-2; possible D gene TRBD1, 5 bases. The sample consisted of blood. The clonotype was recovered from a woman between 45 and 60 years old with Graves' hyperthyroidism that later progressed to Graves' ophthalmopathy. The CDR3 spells CASSEWGNYGYTF. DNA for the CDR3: TGTGCCAGCAGTGAATGGGGGAACTATGGCTACACCTTC.